This T cell receptor beta chain was observed in a study of blood T cell repertoires in COVID-19. Study context: COVID-19 samples, acute and convalescent, were from the United States, Italy and Spain.

In the original analysis: Amplification with reference gene primers provided the estimates of nucleated cell counts. TCRdb's table, derived via immunoSEQ multiplex PCR, lists solely in-frame clones and lacks some. Clone size and the V and J calls come from that table; the DNA yielded D and trimming. The profile shows under 250,000 clones, 80% to 90% of them singletons. Seattle's cohort entered during active infection and was followed longitudinally. CDR3 size: 13 residues. The germline V gene has CDR1 LNHDA and CDR2 SQIVND (reference sequence). V lost 8 bases to trimming and J lost 3 bases, with 14 bases between them.

The sequenced material came from peripheral blood. The chain combines TRBV19 with TRBJ2-7; D remains unclear. This receptor was identified in a man between 45 and 60 years old with COVID-19, enrolled during active disease. This CDR3 reads CASSSVNYYEQYF. The CDR3 DNA follows: TGTGCCAGTTCCTCGGTAAACTACTACGAGCAGTACTTC. The full variable domain, rest sourced from reference TRBV19 and TRBJ2-7, is DGGITQSPKYLFRKEGQNVTLSCEQNLNHDAMYWYRQDPGQGLRLIYYSQIVNDFQKGDIAEGYSVSREKKESFPLTVTSAQKNPTAFYLCASSSVNYYEQYFGPGTRLTVT.